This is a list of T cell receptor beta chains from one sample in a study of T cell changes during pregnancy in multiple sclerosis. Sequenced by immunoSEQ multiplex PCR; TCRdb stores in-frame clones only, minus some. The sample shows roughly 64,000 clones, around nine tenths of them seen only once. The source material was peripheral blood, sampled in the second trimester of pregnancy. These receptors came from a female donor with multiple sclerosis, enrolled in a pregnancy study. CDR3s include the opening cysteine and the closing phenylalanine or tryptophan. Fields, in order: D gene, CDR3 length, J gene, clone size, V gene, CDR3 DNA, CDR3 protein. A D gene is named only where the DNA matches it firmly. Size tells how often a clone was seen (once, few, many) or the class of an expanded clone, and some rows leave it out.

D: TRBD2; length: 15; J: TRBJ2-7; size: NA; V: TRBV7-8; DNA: TGTGCCAGCAGCATCTCGGGAGGGGGTACCTACGAGCAGTACTTC; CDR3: CASSISGGGTYEQYF
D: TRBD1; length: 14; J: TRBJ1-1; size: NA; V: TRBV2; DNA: TGTGCCAGCCGTAGACAGGGGGCGAACACTGAAGCTTTCTTT; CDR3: CASRRQGANTEAFF
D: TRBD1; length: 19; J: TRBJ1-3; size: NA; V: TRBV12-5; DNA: TGTGCTAGTGGTTTGGTACGGGGGACAGGGGGTTTCTCTGGAAACACCATATATTTT; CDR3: CASGLVRGTGGFSGNTIYF
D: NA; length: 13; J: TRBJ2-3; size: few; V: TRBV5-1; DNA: TGCGCCAGCTCCAGGGGGGGCACAGATACGCAGTATTTT; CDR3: CASSRGGTDTQYF
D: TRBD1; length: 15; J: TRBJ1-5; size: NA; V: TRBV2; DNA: TGTGCCAGCAGGACGGGACAGGGCCACAATCAGCCCCAGCATTTT; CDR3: CASRTGQGHNQPQHF
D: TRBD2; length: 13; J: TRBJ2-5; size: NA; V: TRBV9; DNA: TGTGCCAGCAGTCTAGCGGTCGATGAGACCCAGTACTTC; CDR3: CASSLAVDETQYF
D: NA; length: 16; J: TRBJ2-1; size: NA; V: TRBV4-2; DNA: TGTGCCAGCAGCCAAGGGGACGGGGGTACCTACAATGAGCAGTTCTTC; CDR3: CASSQGDGGTYNEQFF
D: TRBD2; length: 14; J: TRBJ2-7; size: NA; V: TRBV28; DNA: TGTGCCAGCAGCACACTAGCGGGAGGGTATGAGCAGTACTTC; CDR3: CASSTLAGGYEQYF
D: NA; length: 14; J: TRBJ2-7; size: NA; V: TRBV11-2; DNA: TGTGCCAGCAGCGGGACAAGGGGCTCCTACGAGCAGTACTTC; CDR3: CASSGTRGSYEQYF
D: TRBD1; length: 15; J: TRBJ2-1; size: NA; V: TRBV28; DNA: TGTGCCAGCAGAACTGGACAGGGAGGTTTGAATGAGCAGTTCTTC; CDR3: CASRTGQGGLNEQFF
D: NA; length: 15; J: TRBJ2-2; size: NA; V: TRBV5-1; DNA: TGCGCCAGCAGCTTATACAGCCAGAACACCGGGGAGCTGTTTTTT; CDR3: CASSLYSQNTGELFF
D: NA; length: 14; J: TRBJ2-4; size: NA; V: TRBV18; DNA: TGTGCCAGCTCACCACCGAACGGCAGGGACATTCAGTACTTC; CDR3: CASSPPNGRDIQYF
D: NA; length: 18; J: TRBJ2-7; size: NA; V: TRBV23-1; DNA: TGCGCCAGCAGTCAATTGAAGACAACCCACGGGAAGACCTACGAGCAGTACTTC; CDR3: CASSQLKTTHGKTYEQYF
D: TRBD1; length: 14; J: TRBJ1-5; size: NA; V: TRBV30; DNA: TGTGCCTGGAGTGTGGACAGGGCGGGTCAGCCCCAGCATTTT; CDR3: CAWSVDRAGQPQHF
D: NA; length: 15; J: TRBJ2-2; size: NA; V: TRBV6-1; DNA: TGTGCCAGCAGTGAACCTTGGCATTCCACCGGGGAGCTGTTTTTT; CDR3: CASSEPWHSTGELFF
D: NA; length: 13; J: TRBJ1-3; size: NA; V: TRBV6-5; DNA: TGTGCCAGCAGCCCCGGGGGTGGAAACACTATATATTTT; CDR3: CASSPGGGNTIYF
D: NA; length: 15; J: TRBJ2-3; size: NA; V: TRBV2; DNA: TGTGCCAGCAGGGGAGCGGGACAGGTCACAGATACGCAGTATTTT; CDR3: CASRGAGQVTDTQYF
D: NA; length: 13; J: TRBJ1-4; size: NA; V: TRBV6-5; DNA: TGTGCCAGCGGAGGGGTGGGAGATGAAAAACTGTTTTTT; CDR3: CASGGVGDEKLFF
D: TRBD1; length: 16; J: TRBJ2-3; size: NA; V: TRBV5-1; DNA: TGCGCCAGCAGCCCAATGGACAGGGCGGGCACAGATACGCAGTATTTT; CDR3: CASSPMDRAGTDTQYF
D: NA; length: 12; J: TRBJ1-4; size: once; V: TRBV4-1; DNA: TGCGCCAGCAGCGAACGGGGGAATGGACTGTTTTTT; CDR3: CASSERGNGLFF
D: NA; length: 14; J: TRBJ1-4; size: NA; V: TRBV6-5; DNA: TGTGCCAGCAGTTTAGAGGGAACTAATGAAAAACTGTTTTTT; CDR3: CASSLEGTNEKLFF
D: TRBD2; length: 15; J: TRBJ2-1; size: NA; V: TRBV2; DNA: TGTGCCAGCAGTGAAGCTATCGCTAGCGGGAGTGAGCAGTTCTTC; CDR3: CASSEAIASGSEQFF
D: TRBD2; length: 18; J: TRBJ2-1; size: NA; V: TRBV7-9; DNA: TGTGCCAGCAGCCTACGTTATAGACTAGCGGGAGAGTCAAATGAGCAGTTCTTC; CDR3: CASSLRYRLAGESNEQFF
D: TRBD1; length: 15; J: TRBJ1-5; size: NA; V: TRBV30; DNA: TGTGCCTGGACCTTGCAGGGGGCACACAATCAGCCCCAGCATTTT; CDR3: CAWTLQGAHNQPQHF
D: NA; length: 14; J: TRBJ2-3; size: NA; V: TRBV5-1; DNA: TGCGCCAGCAGCGACGCGCGAGGGACAGATACGCAGTATTTT; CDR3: CASSDARGTDTQYF
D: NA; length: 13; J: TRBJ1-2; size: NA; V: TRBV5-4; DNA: TGTGCCAGCAGCTTGGAACGGGGGAATGGCTACACCTTC; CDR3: CASSLERGNGYTF
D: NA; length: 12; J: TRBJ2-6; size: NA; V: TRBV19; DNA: TGTGCCTCCAGCTCTGGGGCCAACGTCCTGACTTTC; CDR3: CASSSGANVLTF
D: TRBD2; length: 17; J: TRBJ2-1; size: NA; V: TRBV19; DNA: TGTGCCAGTAGTATGATTGGGACTAGCGAGAATTACAATGAGCAGTTCTTC; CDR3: CASSMIGTSENYNEQFF
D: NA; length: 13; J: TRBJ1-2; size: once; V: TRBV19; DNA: TGTGCCAGTAGCCGGGACATCAACTATGGCTACACCTTC; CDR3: CASSRDINYGYTF
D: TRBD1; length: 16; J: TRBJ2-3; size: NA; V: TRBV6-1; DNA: TGTGCCAGCAGTGAAGTTGACAGGGGTACGTCAGATACGCAGTATTTT; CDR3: CASSEVDRGTSDTQYF
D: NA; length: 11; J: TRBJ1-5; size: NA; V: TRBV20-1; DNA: TGCAGTGCTACTAACAATCAGCCCCAGCATTTT; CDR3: CSATNNQPQHF
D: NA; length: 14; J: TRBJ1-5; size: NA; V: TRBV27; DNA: TGTGCCAGCAGTTCAGAAGATAGCAATCAGCCCCAGCATTTT; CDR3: CASSSEDSNQPQHF
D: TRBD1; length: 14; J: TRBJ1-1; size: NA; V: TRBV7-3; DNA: TGTGCCAGCAGCTTGACAGGGGGCAGGTCTGAAGCTTTCTTT; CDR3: CASSLTGGRSEAFF
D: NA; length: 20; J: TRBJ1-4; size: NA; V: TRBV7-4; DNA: TGTGCCAGCAGCCGCTACCGGGGGTGGGCCGCCCTGGGGACTAATGAAAAACTGTTTTTT; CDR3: CASSRYRGWAALGTNEKLFF
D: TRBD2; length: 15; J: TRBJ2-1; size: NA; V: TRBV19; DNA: TGTGCCAGTAGTCGTACTAGCGGGACCTACAATGAGCAGTTCTTC; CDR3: CASSRTSGTYNEQFF
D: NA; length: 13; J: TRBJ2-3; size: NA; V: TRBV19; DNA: TGTGCCAGTAGTATTACAGGCCCAGATACGCAGTATTTT; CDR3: CASSITGPDTQYF
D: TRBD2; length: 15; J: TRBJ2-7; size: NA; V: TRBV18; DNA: TGTGCCAGCTCAAATGGACTAGCGGGACTCTACGAGCAGTACTTC; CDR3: CASSNGLAGLYEQYF
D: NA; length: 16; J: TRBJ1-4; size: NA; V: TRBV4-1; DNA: TGCGCCAGCAGCCAAGCTAATCAGGGAACTAATGAAAAACTGTTTTTT; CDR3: CASSQANQGTNEKLFF
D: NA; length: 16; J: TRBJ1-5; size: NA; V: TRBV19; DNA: TGTGCCAGTAGTATCCGTACAGGAGATAGCAATCAGCCCCAGCATTTT; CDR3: CASSIRTGDSNQPQHF
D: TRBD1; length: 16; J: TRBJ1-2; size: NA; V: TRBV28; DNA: TGTGCCAGCAGTTTAGGGGGACAGTGGGTGGGTGGCGGCTACACCTTC; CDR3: CASSLGGQWVGGGYTF
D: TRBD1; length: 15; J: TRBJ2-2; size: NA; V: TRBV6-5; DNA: TGTGCCAGCAGTTACTCGACAGGGAGCACCGGGGAGCTGTTTTTT; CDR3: CASSYSTGSTGELFF
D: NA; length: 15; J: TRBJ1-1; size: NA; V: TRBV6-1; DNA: TGTGCCAGCAAGATACAGGACACCATGAACACTGAAGCTTTCTTT; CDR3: CASKIQDTMNTEAFF
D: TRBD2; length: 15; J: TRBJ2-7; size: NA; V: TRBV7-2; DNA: TGTGCCAGCAGCGTTCTAGCGGGAGGGCCCCACGAGCAGTACTTC; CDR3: CASSVLAGGPHEQYF
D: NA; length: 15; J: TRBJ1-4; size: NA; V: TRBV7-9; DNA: TGTGCCAGCAGCCGTGACAGCGCAACTAATGAAAAACTGTTTTTT; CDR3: CASSRDSATNEKLFF
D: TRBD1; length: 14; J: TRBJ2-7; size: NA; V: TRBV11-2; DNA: TGTGCCAGCAGCTTCCAATGGGACAGGAACGAGCAGTACTTC; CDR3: CASSFQWDRNEQYF
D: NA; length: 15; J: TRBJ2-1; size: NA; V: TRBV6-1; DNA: TGTGCCAGCACTCCGTCACTCCCTGGGACAAATGAGCAGTTCTTC; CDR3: CASTPSLPGTNEQFF
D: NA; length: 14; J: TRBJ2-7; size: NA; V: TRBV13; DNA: TGTGCCAGCAGCTTAGTATTGGAGGGGCCGGAGCAGTACTTC; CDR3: CASSLVLEGPEQYF
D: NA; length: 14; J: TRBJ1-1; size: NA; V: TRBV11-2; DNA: TGTGCCAGCAGCTTACGGGGAATGAACACTGAAGCTTTCTTT; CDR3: CASSLRGMNTEAFF
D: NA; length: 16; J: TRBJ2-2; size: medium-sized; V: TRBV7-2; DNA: TGTGCCAGCAGACCTTCGGGGAGCCTTTTAAGTGGGGAGCTGTTTTTT; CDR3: CASRPSGSLLSGELFF